These 8 T cell receptor beta chains share one sample of origin, sequenced in a study of blood T cell repertoires in COVID-19 (dated by TCRdb to the early 2020s). The library was built by means of the immunoSEQ multiplex PCR assay. TCRdb limited this immuneACCESS table to in-frame rearrangements with V and J called. A share of clones is missing; checked studies link under half to unresolved V genes, and the rest is unexplained. The table for this sample lists about 330,000 clones; more than 90% of them were counted only once. Of the sample, about 18% falls within the top ten clones. Material for sequencing was PBMCs or T cells enriched from blood (not recorded which). The source is a woman aged 25 to 39 who had recovered from COVID-19.

This chain joins TRBV12-3 or TRBV12-4 and TRBJ1-2; D not resolved. Trimming took off 5 bases at V and 5 bases at J, with 12 bases between the two ends. The CDR3 consists of 13 residues. Here the CDR3 DNA reads TGTGCCAGCAGTCCCATCTGGGCTTATGGCTACACCTTC. It translates to CASSPIWAYGYTF.

The genes are TRBV28 and TRBJ1-2; tentatively, D is TRBD1 (6 bases). This CDR3 has 17 residues. Trimming cost V 2 bases and J 4 bases, with 20 bases left between them. Germline V lookup: CDR1 MDHEN, CDR2 SYDVKM. This CDR3 reads CASSLSGRRGSSYGYTF. CDR3 nucleotides: TGTGCCAGCAGTTTAAGCGGTCGCAGGGGTAGTTCCTATGGCTACACCTTC.

This chain connects TRBV3-1 (or the pseudogene TRBV3-2) to TRBJ2-1, with 8 bases lining up with TRBD2. CDR1 and CDR2 from the germline V gene are LGHDT and YNNKEL (reference sequence). The CDR3 has 16 amino acids. With V trimmed by 0 bases and J by 6 bases, 7 bases remained unmatched. The CDR3 DNA reads as TGTGCCAGCAGCCAAGAACAGCGGGAGTGGGTCAATGAGCAGTTCTTC. As protein: CASSQEQREWVNEQFF.

The chain couples TRBV6-5 to TRBJ2-7, with TRBD1 matching 7 bases. CDR1 is MNHEY, CDR2 SVGAGI, per germline. This CDR3 is 15 amino acids long. V shed 6 bases, J shed 0 bases, and the junction held 8 bases outside the gene matches. Here the CDR3 DNA reads TGTGCCAGCAGCAGACCAGCAGGGGGCTCCTACGAGCAGTACTTC. Protein: CASSRPAGGSYEQYF.

CDR3 region: CASSLGSRTLAHEQYF. The CDR3 coding sequence is TGTGCCAGCAGCTTGGGTAGTCGGACTCTAGCCCACGAGCAGTACTTC. The rearrangement joins TRBV5-5 to TRBJ2-7; a weak D match, TRBD2 (5 bases). Looked up from germline, CDR1 is SGHKS and CDR2 is YYEKEE (reference sequence). Trimming shortened V by 0 bases and J by 5 bases, and 18 bases separated the two germline ends. The CDR3 loop spans 16 amino acids.

The CDR3 DNA follows: TGTGCCAGCAATAGGCTAGCGGGGGGGCGGGAGTATTTT. This encodes CASNRLAGGREYF. The chain carries TRBV27 and TRBJ2-3; 12 nucleotides line up with TRBD2. The V gene end was trimmed by 7 bases and the J gene end by 13 bases; junction bases not matched to a gene: 9. The CDR3 loop spans 13 amino acids. Per the germline V gene, CDR1 is MNHEY and CDR2 is SMNVEV (reference sequence).

CDR3 amino acids: CASSIDRQGNYGYTF. The CDR3 coding sequence is TGTGCCAGTAGTATAGATCGACAGGGGAACTATGGCTACACCTTC. The V call is TRBV19, the J call TRBJ1-2; 8 bases fit TRBD1. The CDR3 has 15 amino acids. J gave up 2 bases and V 0 bases, and 2 bases lay outside the gene matches. The germline gives CDR1 LNHDA, CDR2 SQIVND (reference sequence).

V usage is TRBV7-3 and J usage is TRBJ2-1; a possible D gene is TRBD2 (5 bases). The CDR3 is 16 amino acids. Deletions cut 2 bases from V and 0 bases from J, with 11 bases between. CDR1 and CDR2 from the germline V gene are SGHTA and FQGTGA. The DNA of the CDR3 is TGTGCCAGCAGCTTATTAGGTGGGAGCTCCTACAATGAGCAGTTCTTC. This sequence encodes CASSLLGGSSYNEQFF.